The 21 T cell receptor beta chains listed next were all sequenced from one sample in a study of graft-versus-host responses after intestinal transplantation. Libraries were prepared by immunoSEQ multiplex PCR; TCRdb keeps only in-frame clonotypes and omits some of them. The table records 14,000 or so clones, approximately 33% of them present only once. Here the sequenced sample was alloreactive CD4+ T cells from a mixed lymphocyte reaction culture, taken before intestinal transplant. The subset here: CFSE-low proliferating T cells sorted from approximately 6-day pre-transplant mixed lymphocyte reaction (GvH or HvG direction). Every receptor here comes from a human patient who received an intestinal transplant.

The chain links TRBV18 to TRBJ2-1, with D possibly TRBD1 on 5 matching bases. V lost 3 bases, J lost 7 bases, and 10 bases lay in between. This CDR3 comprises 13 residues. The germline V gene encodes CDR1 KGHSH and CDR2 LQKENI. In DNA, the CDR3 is TGTGCCAGCTCACCCGACAGATTGAATGAGCAGTTCTTC. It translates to CASSPDRLNEQFF.

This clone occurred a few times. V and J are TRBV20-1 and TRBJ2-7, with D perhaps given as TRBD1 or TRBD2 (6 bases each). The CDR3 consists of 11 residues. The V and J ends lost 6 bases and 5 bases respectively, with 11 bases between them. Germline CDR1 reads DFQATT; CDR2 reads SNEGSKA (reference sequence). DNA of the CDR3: TGCAGTGCCGAGGGGGGTGACGAGCAGTACTTC. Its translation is CSAEGGDEQYF.

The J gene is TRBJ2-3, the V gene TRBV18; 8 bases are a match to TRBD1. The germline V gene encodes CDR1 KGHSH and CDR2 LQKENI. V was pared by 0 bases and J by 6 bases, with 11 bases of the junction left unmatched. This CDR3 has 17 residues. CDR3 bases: TGTGCCAGCTCACCACCGATCGGACAGGGAGGTCAGGATACGCAGTATTTT. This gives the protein CASSPPIGQGGQDTQYF. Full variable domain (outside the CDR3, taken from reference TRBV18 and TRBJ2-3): NAGVMQNPRHLVRRRGQEARLRCSPMKGHSHVYWYRQLPEEGLKFMVYLQKENIIDESGMPKERFSAEFPKEGPSILRIQQVVRGDSAAYFCASSPPIGQGGQDTQYFGPGTRLTVL.

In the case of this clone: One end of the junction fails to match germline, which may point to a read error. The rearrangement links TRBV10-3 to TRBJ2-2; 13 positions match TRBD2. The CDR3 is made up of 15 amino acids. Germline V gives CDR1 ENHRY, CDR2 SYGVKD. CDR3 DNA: TGTGCCAGCAGTGGGACTAGCGGGAAGGGTGGGGAGCTGTTTTTT. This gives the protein CASSGTSGKGGELFF.

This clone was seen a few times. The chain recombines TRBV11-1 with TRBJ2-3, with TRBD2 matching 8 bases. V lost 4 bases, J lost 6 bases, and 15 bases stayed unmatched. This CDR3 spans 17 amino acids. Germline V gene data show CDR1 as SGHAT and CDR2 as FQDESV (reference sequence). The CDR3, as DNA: TGTGCCAGCAGCTATCCCCGCGGGAGCGGGAGTGTTGATACGCAGTATTTT. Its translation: CASSYPRGSGSVDTQYF.

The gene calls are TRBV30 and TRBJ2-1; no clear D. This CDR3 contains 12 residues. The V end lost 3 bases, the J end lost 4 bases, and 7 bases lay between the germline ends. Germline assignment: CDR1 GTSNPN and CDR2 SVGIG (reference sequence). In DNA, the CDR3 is TGTGCCTGGAGGGCACAGTACAATGAGCAGTTCTTC. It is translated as CAWRAQYNEQFF. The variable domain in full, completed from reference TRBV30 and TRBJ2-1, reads SQTIHQWPATLVQPVGSPLSLECTVEGTSNPNLYWYRQAAGRGLQLLFYSVGIGQISSEVPQNLSASRPQDRQFILSSKKLLLSDSGFYLCAWRAQYNEQFFGPGTRLTVL.

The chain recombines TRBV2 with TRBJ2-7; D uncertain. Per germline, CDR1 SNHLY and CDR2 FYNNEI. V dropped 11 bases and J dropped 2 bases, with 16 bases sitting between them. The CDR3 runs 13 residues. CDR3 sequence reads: CAVLRAATYEQYF. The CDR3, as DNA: TGTGCCGTGCTTCGGGCGGCTACCTACGAGCAGTACTTC.

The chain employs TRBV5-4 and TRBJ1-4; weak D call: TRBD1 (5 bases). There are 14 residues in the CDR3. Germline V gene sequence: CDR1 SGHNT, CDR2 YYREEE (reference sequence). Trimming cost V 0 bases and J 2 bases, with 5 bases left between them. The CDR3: CASSLEGTNEKLFF. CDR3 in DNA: TGTGCCAGCAGCTTGGAGGGGACTAATGAAAAACTGTTTTTT.

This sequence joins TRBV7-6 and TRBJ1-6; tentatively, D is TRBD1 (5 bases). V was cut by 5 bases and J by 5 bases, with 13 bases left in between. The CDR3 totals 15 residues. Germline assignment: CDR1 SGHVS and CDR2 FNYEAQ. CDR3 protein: CASSQWGTNNSPLHF. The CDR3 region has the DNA TGTGCCAGCAGCCAATGGGGCACCAATAATTCACCCCTCCACTTT.

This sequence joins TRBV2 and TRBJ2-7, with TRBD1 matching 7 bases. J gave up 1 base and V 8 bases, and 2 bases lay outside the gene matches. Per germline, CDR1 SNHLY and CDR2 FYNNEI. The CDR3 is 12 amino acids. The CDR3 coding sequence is TGTGCCAGCTGGACAGGTTCCTACGAGCAGTACTTC. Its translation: CASWTGSYEQYF.

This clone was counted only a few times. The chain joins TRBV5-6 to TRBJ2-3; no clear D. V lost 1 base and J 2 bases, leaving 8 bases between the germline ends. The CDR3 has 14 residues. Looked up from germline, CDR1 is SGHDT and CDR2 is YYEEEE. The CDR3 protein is CASSLQDPTDTQYF. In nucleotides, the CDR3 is TGTGCCAGCAGCTTGCAAGACCCCACAGATACGCAGTATTTT.

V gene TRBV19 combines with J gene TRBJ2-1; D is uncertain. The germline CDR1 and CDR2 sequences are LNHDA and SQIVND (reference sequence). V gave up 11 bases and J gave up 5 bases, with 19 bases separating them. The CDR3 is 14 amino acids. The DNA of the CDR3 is TGTGCCGTAGCCCAACACGCGGAGAACAATGAGCAGTTCTTC. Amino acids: CAVAQHAENNEQFF.

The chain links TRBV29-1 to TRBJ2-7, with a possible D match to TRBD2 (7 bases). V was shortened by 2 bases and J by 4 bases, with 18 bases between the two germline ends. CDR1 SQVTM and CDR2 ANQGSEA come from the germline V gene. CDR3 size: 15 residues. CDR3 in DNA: TGCAGCGTTGAATTCGGTGGCAGGGGAGGGTACGAGCAGTACTTC. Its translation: CSVEFGGRGGYEQYF.

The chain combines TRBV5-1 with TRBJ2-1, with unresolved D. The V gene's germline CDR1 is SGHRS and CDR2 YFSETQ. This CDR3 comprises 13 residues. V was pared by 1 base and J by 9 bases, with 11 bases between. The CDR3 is CASSLLVSGEQFF. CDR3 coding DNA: TGCGCCAGCAGCTTGTTGGTGTCCGGTGAGCAGTTCTTC.

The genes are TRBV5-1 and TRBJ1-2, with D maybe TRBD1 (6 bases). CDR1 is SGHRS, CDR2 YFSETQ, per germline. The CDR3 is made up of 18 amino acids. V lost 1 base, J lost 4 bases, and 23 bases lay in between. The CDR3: CASSLSFRGPLSTYGYTF. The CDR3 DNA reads TGCGCCAGCAGCTTGTCATTCCGGGGGCCACTGTCTACCTATGGCTACACCTTC.

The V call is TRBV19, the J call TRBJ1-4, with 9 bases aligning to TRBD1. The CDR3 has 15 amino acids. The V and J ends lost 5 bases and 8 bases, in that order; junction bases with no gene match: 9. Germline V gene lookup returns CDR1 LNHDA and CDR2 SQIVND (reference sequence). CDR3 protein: CASSFFRQGDEKLFF. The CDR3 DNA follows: TGTGCCAGTAGTTTCTTTCGACAGGGGGACGAAAAACTGTTTTTT.

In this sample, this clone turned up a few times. CDR3 in amino acids: CASSLNSPGTNYGYTF. CDR3 in DNA: TGTGCCAGCAGCTTAAATTCTCCAGGGACTAACTATGGCTACACCTTC. The genes are TRBV11-1 and TRBJ1-2, with a tentative D call TRBD1 (5 bases). Germline V gives CDR1 SGHAT, CDR2 FQDESV (reference sequence). Trimming took 2 bases from V and 0 from J, leaving 13 bases between them. This CDR3 has 16 residues.

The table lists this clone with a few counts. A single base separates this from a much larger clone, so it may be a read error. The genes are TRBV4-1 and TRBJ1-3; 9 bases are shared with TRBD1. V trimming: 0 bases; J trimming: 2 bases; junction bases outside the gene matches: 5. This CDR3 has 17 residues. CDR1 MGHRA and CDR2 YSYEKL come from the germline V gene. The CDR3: CASSQERTGAPGNTIYF. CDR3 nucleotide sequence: TGCGCCAGCAGCCAAGAGAGGACAGGGGCACCTGGAAACACCATATATTTT.

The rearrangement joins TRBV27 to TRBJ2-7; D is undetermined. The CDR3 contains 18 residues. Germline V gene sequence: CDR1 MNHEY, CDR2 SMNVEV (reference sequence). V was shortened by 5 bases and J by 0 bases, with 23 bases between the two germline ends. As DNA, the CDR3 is TGTGCCAGCAGTCCCTTGGCGCCCGGCGGTCCTAGCTCCTACGAGCAGTACTTC. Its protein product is CASSPLAPGGPSSYEQYF.

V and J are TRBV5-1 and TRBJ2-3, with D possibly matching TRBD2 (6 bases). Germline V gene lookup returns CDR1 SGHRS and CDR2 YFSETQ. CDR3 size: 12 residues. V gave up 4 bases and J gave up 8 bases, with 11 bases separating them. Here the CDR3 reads CASSETSITQYF. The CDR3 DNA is TGCGCCAGCAGCGAGACTAGTATTACGCAGTATTTT.

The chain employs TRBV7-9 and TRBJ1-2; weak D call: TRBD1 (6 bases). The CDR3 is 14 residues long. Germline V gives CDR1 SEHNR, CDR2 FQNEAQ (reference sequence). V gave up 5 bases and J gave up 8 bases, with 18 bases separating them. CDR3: CASSPSGGLGGYTF. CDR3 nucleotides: TGTGCCAGCAGCCCCTCCGGGGGCTTGGGGGGCTACACCTTC.